These 21 T cell receptor beta chains were all obtained from the same sample, sequenced in a study of cytomegalovirus exposure and HLA in healthy donors. The table came from immunoSEQ multiplex PCR; TCRdb's copy has only in-frame clones and leaves some out. The sample carries over 110,000 clones, around nine tenths recorded once. The material sequenced was PBMCs. These receptors were taken from a man younger than 35 in good health and CMV-seropositive.

CDR3 loop: CSVVRQGREAFF. CDR3 sequence (DNA): TGCAGCGTTGTTCGACAGGGCCGTGAAGCTTTCTTT. This sequence joins TRBV29-1 and TRBJ1-1; TRBD1 aligns across 7 bases. The CDR3 has 12 residues. Germline loops: CDR1 SQVTM, CDR2 ANQGSEA. V trimming: 4 bases; J trimming: 7 bases; junction bases outside the gene matches: 6.

J is TRBJ2-5 and V is TRBV11-3; TRBD1 matches at 8 bases. Trimming cost V 5 bases and J 7 bases; bases outside gene matches: 9. CDR1 is SGHNT and CDR2 is YENEEA in the germline V gene. The CDR3 extends over 14 amino acids. CDR3 nucleotide sequence: TGTGCCAGCAGCGCCCGGCAGGGGGCGCGGACCCAGTACTTC. This codes for CASSARQGARTQYF.

In this sample, this clone turned up once. This chain uses TRBV5-4 with TRBJ2-2; 13 bases agree with TRBD2. In germline, CDR1 is SGHNT, CDR2 YYREEE (reference sequence). This CDR3 is built from 16 residues. Trimming removed 2 bases from V and 7 bases from J; junction bases left unmatched: 5. CDR3 sequence reads: CASSFGLAGDHGELFF. The CDR3 DNA is TGTGCCAGCAGCTTCGGACTAGCGGGAGATCACGGGGAGCTGTTTTTT.

The CDR3 DNA is TGTGCCAGCAGTTCGGTGGTGCGAAGCACTGAAGCTTTCTTT. Encoded protein: CASSSVVRSTEAFF. The J gene is TRBJ1-1, the V gene TRBV6-6; D gene ambiguous. The ends were cut back, 4 bases at V and 4 bases at J, with 13 bases in the middle. CDR3 length: 14 amino acids. Germline CDR1 and CDR2: MNHNY and SVGAGI (reference sequence).

J is TRBJ2-2 and V is TRBV4-2; the D gene is possibly TRBD2 (7 bases). The CDR3 is 16 amino acids. Per the germline V gene, CDR1 is LGHNA and CDR2 is YNFKEQ. V was shortened by 1 base and J by 6 bases, with 15 bases between the two germline ends. Written as DNA, the CDR3 is TGTGCCAGCAGCCAAGGCGGACAGCGGGGTCCCGGGGAGCTGTTTTTT. This codes for CASSQGGQRGPGELFF.

This clone appeared once. The chain links TRBV18 to TRBJ2-7; 9 bases match TRBD1. V shed 3 bases and J 5 bases; nucleotides not matched to a gene: 5. The germline gives CDR1 KGHSH, CDR2 LQKENI. The CDR3 is made up of 14 amino acids. Written as DNA, the CDR3 is TGTGCCAGCTCACCCGGGACAGGGTTCGACGAGCAGTACTTC. Translated: CASSPGTGFDEQYF.

This chain joins TRBV27 and TRBJ1-1; D perhaps matches TRBD1 (6 bases). The germline V gene has CDR1 MNHEY and CDR2 SMNVEV (reference sequence). The CDR3 contains 14 residues. Trimming pared 5 bases from V and 5 bases from J, leaving 15 bases between. The chain's CDR3 is CASSQGQTRTEAFF. CDR3 nucleotides: TGTGCCAGCAGTCAAGGACAGACGAGGACTGAAGCTTTCTTT.

This clone came up once. The rearrangement links TRBV6-5 to TRBJ2-2; tentatively, D is TRBD1 (6 bases). The CDR3 consists of 15 residues. CDR1 MNHEY and CDR2 SVGAGI come from the germline V gene. Between the trimmed V and J ends, which lost 4 bases and 0 bases, there was a span of 9 bases. This CDR3 is CASSWGRTNTGELFF. The CDR3 region has the DNA TGTGCCAGCAGTTGGGGGCGGACGAACACCGGGGAGCTGTTTTTT.

The chain joins TRBV6-5 to TRBJ1-1, with D perhaps matching TRBD1 (5 bases). V dropped 2 bases and J dropped 2 bases, with 12 bases sitting between them. The germline V gene encodes CDR1 MNHEY and CDR2 SVGAGI. This CDR3 contains 15 residues. In DNA, the CDR3 is TGTGCCAGCAGTTACCGGCAGGGTGGCAACACTGAAGCTTTCTTT. Its protein product is CASSYRQGGNTEAFF.

This rearrangement joins TRBV19 to TRBJ2-1, with TRBD2 matching over 10 bases. The CDR3 is 17 residues long. Looked up from germline, CDR1 is LNHDA and CDR2 is SQIVND (reference sequence). J gave up 6 bases and V 3 bases, and 11 bases lay outside the gene matches. CDR3 residues: CASSILPPAGGGNEQFF. DNA for the CDR3: TGTGCCAGTAGTATCCTCCCCCCAGCGGGAGGGGGCAATGAGCAGTTCTTC.

This clone was seen a few times. The chain uses TRBV7-8 and TRBJ1-4; D not resolved. The CDR3 runs 13 residues. V lost 2 bases to trimming and J lost 4 bases, with 5 bases between them. Per the germline V gene, CDR1 is SGHVS and CDR2 is FQNEAQ. CDR3 loop: CASSLFLNEKLFF. CDR3 coding DNA: TGTGCCAGCAGCTTATTCCTTAATGAAAAACTGTTTTTT.

The chain couples TRBV19 to TRBJ2-7, with a tentative D call TRBD1 (5 bases). The CDR3 length is 15 residues. V shed 6 bases and J shed 2 bases, with 17 bases lying between them. CDR1 is LNHDA, CDR2 SQIVND, per germline (reference sequence). CDR3 sequence: CASSPDPTVPYEQYF. The DNA for the CDR3 is TGTGCCAGTAGCCCTGACCCGACAGTTCCCTACGAGCAGTACTTC.

The CDR3 DNA follows: TGCGCCAGCAGCCAAGCGGACAGGTTCAGTACTAATGAAAAACTGTTTTTT. It is translated as CASSQADRFSTNEKLFF. The chain is built from TRBV4-1 and TRBJ1-4, with 7 bases lining up with TRBD1. Germline assignment: CDR1 MGHRA and CDR2 YSYEKL. V trimming: 1 base; J trimming: 2 bases; junction bases outside the gene matches: 7. CDR3 length: 17 amino acids.

The chain carries TRBV6-5 and TRBJ1-2; TRBD1 might be the D (5 bases). V was clipped by 2 bases and J by 4 bases, with 8 bases between them. Per germline, CDR1 MNHEY and CDR2 SVGAGI. There are 13 residues in the CDR3. In DNA form, the CDR3 reads TGTGCCAGCAGTTACCCTAGGGGCTATGGCTACACCTTC. Translated, it gives CASSYPRGYGYTF.

The chain combines TRBV30 with TRBJ1-2; TRBD1 matches at 9 bases. The germline V gene encodes CDR1 GTSNPN and CDR2 SVGIG (reference sequence). V gave up 0 bases and J gave up 7 bases; unmatched junction bases: 24. The CDR3 is made up of 20 amino acids. The CDR3 reads CAWSVYFSRRGQGRESGYTF. The CDR3 nucleotides are TGTGCCTGGAGTGTATACTTTTCTCGGCGGGGACAGGGTCGGGAATCTGGCTACACCTTC.

The genes are TRBV29-1 and TRBJ2-7, with 8 bases identical to TRBD1. CDR3 length: 13 amino acids. CDR1 and CDR2 (germline): SQVTM, ANQGSEA. V gave up 6 bases and J gave up 5 bases; unmatched junction bases: 9. For the CDR3, the DNA is TGCAGCGTCCAAGGACAGGGTCCAAACGAGCAGTACTTC. Protein sequence: CSVQGQGPNEQYF.

This clone was picked up one time. Additional DNA sequences in this sample encode the identical CDR3. This chain joins TRBV4-1 and TRBJ2-1, with D possibly TRBD2 on 5 matching bases. Germline CDR1 and CDR2: MGHRA and YSYEKL. V lost 2 bases, J lost 7 bases, and 9 bases lay in between. The CDR3 sequence is 13 residues long. CDR3 loop: CASSQLSGNEQFF. The CDR3 nucleotides are TGCGCCAGCAGCCAATTGTCGGGGAATGAGCAGTTCTTC.

The chain links TRBV5-1 to TRBJ2-3; the match to TRBD1 covers 7 bases. Looked up from germline, CDR1 is SGHRS and CDR2 is YFSETQ. There are 15 residues in the CDR3. Unmatched junction bases numbered 5, after V lost 4 bases and J lost 0 bases. CDR3 protein: CASSKGALSTDTQYF. The CDR3 DNA reads TGCGCCAGCAGCAAGGGGGCTTTAAGCACAGATACGCAGTATTTT.

This clone has just a few counts. The chain links TRBV10-2 to TRBJ2-7, with D possibly TRBD2 on 6 matching bases. Trimming cost V 5 bases and J 6 bases, with 14 bases left between them. This CDR3 spans 13 amino acids. CDR1 and CDR2 (germline): WSHSY, SAAADI. CDR3 in amino acids: CASSPTRVGEQYF. CDR3 coding DNA: TGCGCCAGCAGTCCGACTAGAGTTGGCGAGCAGTACTTC.

The chain combines TRBV27 with TRBJ2-5; TRBD1 might be the D (6 bases). CDR3 length equals 13 residues. Germline CDR1 MNHEY, CDR2 SMNVEV (reference sequence). V was trimmed by 7 bases and J by 2 bases, leaving 11 bases between them. The CDR3 nucleotides read TGTGCCAGCACAGAGACAGGTCAAGAGACCCAGTACTTC. Its translation is CASTETGQETQYF.

This clone appeared once. The chain is built from TRBV11-2 and TRBJ2-3; 10 nucleotides agree with TRBD2. CDR1 SGHAT and CDR2 FQNNGV come from the germline V gene. This CDR3 is 16 amino acids long. V dropped 2 bases and J dropped 5; count of bases not matched to a gene: 7. CDR3 sequence: CASSLQWSSGRDTQYF. The CDR3 DNA is TGTGCCAGCAGCTTACAGTGGTCTAGCGGGAGAGATACGCAGTATTTT.